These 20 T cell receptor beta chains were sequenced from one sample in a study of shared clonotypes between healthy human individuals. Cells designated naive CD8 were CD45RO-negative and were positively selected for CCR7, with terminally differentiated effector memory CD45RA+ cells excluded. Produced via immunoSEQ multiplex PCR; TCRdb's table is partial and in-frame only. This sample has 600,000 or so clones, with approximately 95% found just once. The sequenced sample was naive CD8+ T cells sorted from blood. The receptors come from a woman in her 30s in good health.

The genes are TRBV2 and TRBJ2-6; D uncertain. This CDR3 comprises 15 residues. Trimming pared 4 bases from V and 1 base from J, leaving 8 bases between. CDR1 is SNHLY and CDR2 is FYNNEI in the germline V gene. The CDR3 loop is CASSGLGSGANVLTF. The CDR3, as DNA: TGTGCCAGCAGTGGCTTGGGGTCTGGGGCCAACGTCCTGACTTTC.

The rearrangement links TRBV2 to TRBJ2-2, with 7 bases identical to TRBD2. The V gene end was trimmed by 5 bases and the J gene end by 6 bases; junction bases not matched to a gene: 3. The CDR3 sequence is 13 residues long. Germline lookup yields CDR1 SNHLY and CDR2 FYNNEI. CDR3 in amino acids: CASSWTRSGELFF. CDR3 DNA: TGTGCCAGCAGTTGGACTAGGTCCGGGGAGCTGTTTTTT.

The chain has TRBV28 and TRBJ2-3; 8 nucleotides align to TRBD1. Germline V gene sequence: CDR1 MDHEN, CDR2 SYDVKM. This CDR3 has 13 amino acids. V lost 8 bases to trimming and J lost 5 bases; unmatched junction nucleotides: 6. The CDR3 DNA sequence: TGTGCCAGCTCGGACAGGGTAGAAGATACGCAGTATTTT. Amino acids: CASSDRVEDTQYF. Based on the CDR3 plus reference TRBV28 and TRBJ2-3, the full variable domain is DVKVTQSSRYLVKRTGEKVFLECVQDMDHENMFWYRQDPGLGLRLIYFSYDVKMKEKGDIPEGYSVSREKKERFSLILESASTNQTSMYLCASSDRVEDTQYFGPGTRLTVL.

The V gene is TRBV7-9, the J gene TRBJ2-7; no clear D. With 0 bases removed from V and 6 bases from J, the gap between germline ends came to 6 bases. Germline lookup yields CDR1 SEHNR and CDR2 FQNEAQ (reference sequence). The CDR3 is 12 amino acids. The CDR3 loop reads CASSLAVSEQYF. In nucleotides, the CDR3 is TGTGCCAGCAGCTTAGCGGTCAGCGAGCAGTACTTC.

The CDR3 is CASSTPTSGTWGDTQYF. Here the CDR3 DNA reads TGTGCCAGTAGTACCCCGACTAGCGGGACTTGGGGGGATACGCAGTATTTT. This chain links TRBV19 with TRBJ2-3, with TRBD2 matching over 11 bases. With V trimmed by 4 bases and J by 6 bases, 12 bases remained unmatched. This CDR3 spans 17 amino acids. Germline V gene data show CDR1 as LNHDA and CDR2 as SQIVND (reference sequence).

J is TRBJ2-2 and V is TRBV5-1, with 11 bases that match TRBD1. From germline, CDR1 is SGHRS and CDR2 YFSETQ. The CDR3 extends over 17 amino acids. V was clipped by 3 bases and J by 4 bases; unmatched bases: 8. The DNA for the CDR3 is TGCGCCAGCAGCTCTGACAGGACAGGGGGCGGCACCGGGGAGCTGTTTTTT. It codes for CASSSDRTGGGTGELFF.

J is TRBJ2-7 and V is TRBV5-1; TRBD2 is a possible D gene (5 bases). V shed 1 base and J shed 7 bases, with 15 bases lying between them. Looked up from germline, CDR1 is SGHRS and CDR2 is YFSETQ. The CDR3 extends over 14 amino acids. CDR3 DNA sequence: TGCGCCAGCAGCTTGTTTACTAGACGGCGGGAGCAGTACTTC. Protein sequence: CASSLFTRRREQYF.

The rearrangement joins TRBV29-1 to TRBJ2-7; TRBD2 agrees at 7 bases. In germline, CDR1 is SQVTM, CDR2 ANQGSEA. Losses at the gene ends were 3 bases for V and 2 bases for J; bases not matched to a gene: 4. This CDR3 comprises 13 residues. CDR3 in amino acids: CSVDAGETYEQYF. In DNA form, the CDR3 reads TGCAGCGTTGACGCGGGAGAGACCTACGAGCAGTACTTC.

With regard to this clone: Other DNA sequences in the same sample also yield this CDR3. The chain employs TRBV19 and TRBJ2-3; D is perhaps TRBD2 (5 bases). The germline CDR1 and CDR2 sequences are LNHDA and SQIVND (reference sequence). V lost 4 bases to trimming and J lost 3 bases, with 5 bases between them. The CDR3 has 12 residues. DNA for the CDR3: TGTGCCAGTAGTAGAGGGACAGATACGCAGTATTTT. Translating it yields CASSRGTDTQYF. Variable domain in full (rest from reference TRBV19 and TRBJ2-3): DGGITQSPKYLFRKEGQNVTLSCEQNLNHDAMYWYRQDPGQGLRLIYYSQIVNDFQKGDIAEGYSVSREKKESFPLTVTSAQKNPTAFYLCASSRGTDTQYFGPGTRLTVL.

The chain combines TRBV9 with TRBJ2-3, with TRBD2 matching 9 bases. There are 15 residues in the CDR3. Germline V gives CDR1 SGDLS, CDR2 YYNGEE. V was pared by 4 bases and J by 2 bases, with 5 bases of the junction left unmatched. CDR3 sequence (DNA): TGTGCCAGCAGCCCTCGCGGGAGGGCCACAGATACGCAGTATTTT. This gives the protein CASSPRGRATDTQYF. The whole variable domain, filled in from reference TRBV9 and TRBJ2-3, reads DSGVTQTPKHLITATGQRVTLRCSPRSGDLSVYWYQQSLDQGLQFLIQYYNGEERAKGNILERFSAQQFPDLHSELNLSSLELGDSALYFCASSPRGRATDTQYFGPGTRLTVL.

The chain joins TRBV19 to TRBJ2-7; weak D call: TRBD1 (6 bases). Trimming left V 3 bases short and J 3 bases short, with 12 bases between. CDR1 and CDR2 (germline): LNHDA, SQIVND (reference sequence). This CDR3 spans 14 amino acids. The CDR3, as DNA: TGTGCCAGTAGTATCTCCCCGGGACACTACGAGCAGTACTTC. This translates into CASSISPGHYEQYF.

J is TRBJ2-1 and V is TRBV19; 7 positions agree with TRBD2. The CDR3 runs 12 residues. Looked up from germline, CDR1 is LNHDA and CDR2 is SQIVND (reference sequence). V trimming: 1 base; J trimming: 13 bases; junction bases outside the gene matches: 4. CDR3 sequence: CASSIVGGSQFF. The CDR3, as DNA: TGTGCCAGTAGTATAGTAGGCGGGAGTCAGTTCTTC.

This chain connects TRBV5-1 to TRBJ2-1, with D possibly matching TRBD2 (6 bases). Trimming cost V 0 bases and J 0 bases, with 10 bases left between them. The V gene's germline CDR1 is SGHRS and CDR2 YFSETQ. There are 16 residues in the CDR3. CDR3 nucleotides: TGCGCCAGCAGCTTGGATAGCGGAAGCTCCTACAATGAGCAGTTCTTC. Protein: CASSLDSGSSYNEQFF.

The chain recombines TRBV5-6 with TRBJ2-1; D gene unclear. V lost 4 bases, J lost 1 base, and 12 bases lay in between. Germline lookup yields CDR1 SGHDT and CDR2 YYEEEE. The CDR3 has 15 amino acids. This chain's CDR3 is CASSRSRKSYNEQFF. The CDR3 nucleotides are TGTGCCAGCAGCCGCTCGAGAAAGTCCTACAATGAGCAGTTCTTC.

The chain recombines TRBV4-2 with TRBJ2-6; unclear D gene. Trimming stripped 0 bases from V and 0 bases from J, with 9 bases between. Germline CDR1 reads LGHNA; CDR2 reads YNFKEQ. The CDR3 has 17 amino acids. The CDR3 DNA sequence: TGTGCCAGCAGCCAAGATTTAATTATCTCTGGGGCCAACGTCCTGACTTTC. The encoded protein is CASSQDLIISGANVLTF.

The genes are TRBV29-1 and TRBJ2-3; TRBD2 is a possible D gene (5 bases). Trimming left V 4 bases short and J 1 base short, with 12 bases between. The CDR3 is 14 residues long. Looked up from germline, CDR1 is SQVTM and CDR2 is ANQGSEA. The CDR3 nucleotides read TGCAGCGTTGTAGGGAGTGTGGGCACAGATACGCAGTATTTT. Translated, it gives CSVVGSVGTDTQYF.

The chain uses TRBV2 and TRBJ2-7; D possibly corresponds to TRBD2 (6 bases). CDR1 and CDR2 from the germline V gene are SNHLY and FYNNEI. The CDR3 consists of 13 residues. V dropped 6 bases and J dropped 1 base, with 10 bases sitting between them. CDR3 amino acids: CASSAGPSYEQYF. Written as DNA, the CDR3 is TGTGCCAGCAGCGCGGGACCGTCCTACGAGCAGTACTTC.

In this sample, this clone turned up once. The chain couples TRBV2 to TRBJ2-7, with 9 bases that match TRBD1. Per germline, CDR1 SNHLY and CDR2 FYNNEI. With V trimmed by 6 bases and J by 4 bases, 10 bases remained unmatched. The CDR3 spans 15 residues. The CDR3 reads CASREPTGGYYEQYF. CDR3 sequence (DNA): TGTGCCAGCAGGGAACCCACAGGGGGCTATTACGAGCAGTACTTC. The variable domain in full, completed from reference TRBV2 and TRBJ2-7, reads EPEVTQTPSHQVTQMGQEVILRCVPISNHLYFYWYRQILGQKVEFLVSFYNNEISEKSEIFDDQFSVERPDGSNFTLKIRSTKLEDSAMYFCASREPTGGYYEQYFGPGTRLTVT.

DNA of the CDR3: TGTGCCAGCAGCTGGCTTCTACTCTCTGGGGCCAACGTCCTGACTTTC. Encoded protein: CASSWLLLSGANVLTF. The genes are TRBV7-9 and TRBJ2-6; D remains unclear. Germline CDR1 reads SEHNR; CDR2 reads FQNEAQ (reference sequence). Trimming took 4 bases from V and 0 from J, leaving 10 bases between them. This CDR3 has 16 residues.

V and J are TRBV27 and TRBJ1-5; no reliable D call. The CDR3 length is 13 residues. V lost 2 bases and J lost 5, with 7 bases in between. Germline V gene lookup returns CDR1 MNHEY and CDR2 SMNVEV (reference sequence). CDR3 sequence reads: CASSLNIDQPQHF. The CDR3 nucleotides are TGTGCCAGCAGTTTAAACATTGATCAGCCCCAGCATTTT.